This is a list of T cell receptor beta chains from one sample in a study of vaccination effects on CD4 cells after COVID-19. Clones were sequenced by immunoSEQ multiplex PCR, and TCRdb holds only the in-frame ones, with some missing. The sample has tens of thousands of clones, around 76% seen once. The antigens for these receptors are not known. This material consisted of CD4+ T cells from PBMCs cultured with HCoV-OC43 spike peptides, taken before COVID-19 vaccination. These receptors were obtained from a human donor who received a COVID-19 vaccine. Both conserved end residues are part of each CDR3. Fields, in order: V gene, clone size, D gene, J gene, CDR3 protein, CDR3 DNA. A D gene is named only where the DNA matches it firmly. Not all rows give a size; the values are once, few, many and, for expanded clones, a class.

v_call: TRBV2; clone_size: .; d_call: TRBD1; j_call: TRBJ1-6; cdr3_aa: CASTTQTGGNSPLHF; cdr3_nt: TGTGCCAGCACCACCCAGACAGGGGGCAATTCACCCCTCCACTTT
v_call: TRBV7-3; clone_size: .; d_call: TRBD2; j_call: TRBJ2-5; cdr3_aa: CASSPGLAGSPPETQYF; cdr3_nt: TGTGCCAGCAGCCCAGGACTAGCGGGGAGCCCCCCAGAGACCCAGTACTTC
v_call: TRBV10-1; clone_size: .; d_call: .; j_call: TRBJ1-6; cdr3_aa: CASRRDYNSPLHF; cdr3_nt: TGCGCCAGCAGAAGGGACTATAATTCACCCCTCCACTTT
v_call: TRBV4-1; clone_size: few; d_call: .; j_call: TRBJ1-1; cdr3_aa: CASSTAVEVFTDTEAFF; cdr3_nt: TGCGCCAGCAGCACGGCGGTCGAAGTCTTCACGGACACTGAAGCTTTCTTT
v_call: TRBV5-1; clone_size: .; d_call: .; j_call: TRBJ2-2; cdr3_aa: CASSGRGTGELFF; cdr3_nt: TGCGCCAGCAGCGGCCGGGGGACCGGGGAGCTGTTTTTT
v_call: TRBV7-2; clone_size: .; d_call: .; j_call: TRBJ2-3; cdr3_aa: CASSFTDTQYF; cdr3_nt: TGTGCCAGCAGCTTTACGGACACGCAGTATTTT
v_call: TRBV10-1; clone_size: .; d_call: TRBD1; j_call: TRBJ2-3; cdr3_aa: CASSESTGQGASTDTQYF; cdr3_nt: TGCGCCAGCAGTGAGTCGACCGGGCAGGGGGCAAGCACAGATACGCAGTATTTT
v_call: TRBV10-3; clone_size: .; d_call: .; j_call: TRBJ1-3; cdr3_aa: CAISDLIRQGDAGNTIYF; cdr3_nt: TGTGCCATCAGTGACCTTATTAGGCAGGGTGACGCTGGAAACACCATATATTTT
v_call: TRBV13; clone_size: .; d_call: .; j_call: TRBJ1-1; cdr3_aa: CASSSRVGTEAFF; cdr3_nt: TGTGCCAGCAGCTCCCGGGTGGGCACTGAAGCTTTCTTT
v_call: TRBV7-2; clone_size: .; d_call: TRBD1; j_call: TRBJ2-3; cdr3_aa: CASSSVSTGLDTQYF; cdr3_nt: TGTGCCAGCAGCTCCGTCTCGACAGGGCTAGATACGCAGTATTTT
v_call: TRBV2; clone_size: .; d_call: TRBD1; j_call: TRBJ1-2; cdr3_aa: CASSVETGGGYTF; cdr3_nt: TGTGCCAGCAGTGTTGAGACAGGGGGCGGCTACACCTTC
v_call: TRBV12-3/TRBV12-4; clone_size: .; d_call: .; j_call: TRBJ2-5; cdr3_aa: CASSLGGLGTQYF; cdr3_nt: TGTGCCAGCAGTTTAGGAGGCTTGGGGACCCAGTACTTC
v_call: TRBV29-1; clone_size: .; d_call: TRBD1; j_call: TRBJ2-5; cdr3_aa: CSVGQGQETQYF; cdr3_nt: TGCAGCGTAGGACAGGGGCAAGAGACCCAGTACTTC
v_call: TRBV7-8; clone_size: .; d_call: .; j_call: TRBJ1-5; cdr3_aa: CASSRGNQPQHF; cdr3_nt: TGTGCCAGCAGCCGGGGGAATCAGCCCCAGCATTTT
v_call: TRBV10-1; clone_size: few; d_call: .; j_call: TRBJ1-2; cdr3_aa: CASSEEQGYGYTF; cdr3_nt: TGCGCCAGCAGTGAGGAACAGGGCTATGGCTACACCTTC
v_call: TRBV7-2; clone_size: .; d_call: .; j_call: TRBJ2-5; cdr3_aa: CASSPTGTAGETQYF; cdr3_nt: TGTGCCAGCAGCCCGACCGGGACAGCGGGAGAGACCCAGTACTTC
v_call: TRBV11-2; clone_size: .; d_call: TRBD1; j_call: TRBJ1-2; cdr3_aa: CASSATTGVNYGYTF; cdr3_nt: TGTGCCAGCAGCGCGACGACAGGGGTCAACTATGGCTACACCTTC
v_call: TRBV5-1; clone_size: few; d_call: TRBD1; j_call: TRBJ2-2; cdr3_aa: CASSPPGTGGTGELFF; cdr3_nt: TGCGCCAGCAGCCCCCCCGGGACAGGGGGCACCGGGGAGCTGTTTTTT
v_call: TRBV2; clone_size: .; d_call: TRBD1; j_call: TRBJ1-1; cdr3_aa: CASSGTGTGGTEAFF; cdr3_nt: TGTGCCAGCAGCGGAACCGGGACAGGCGGCACTGAAGCTTTCTTT
v_call: TRBV18; clone_size: .; d_call: .; j_call: TRBJ1-1; cdr3_aa: CASSATQNTEAFF; cdr3_nt: TGTGCCAGCTCGGCGACCCAGAACACTGAAGCTTTCTTT
v_call: TRBV5-1; clone_size: .; d_call: TRBD2; j_call: TRBJ2-1; cdr3_aa: CASSLALSAGPYNEQFF; cdr3_nt: TGCGCCAGCAGCTTGGCCTTATCAGCGGGGCCCTACAATGAGCAGTTCTTC
v_call: TRBV9; clone_size: .; d_call: .; j_call: TRBJ1-2; cdr3_aa: CASSEGGPGRTNYGYTF; cdr3_nt: TGTGCCAGCAGCGAGGGAGGTCCGGGACGGACAAACTATGGCTACACCTTC